This T cell receptor (beta chain) was identified in a study of T-cell reconstitution after alpha-beta-depleted transplantation in children. Trimming cost V 3 bases and J 7 bases, with 9 bases left between them. This CDR3 spans 11 amino acids. Germline V gene lookup returns CDR1 SQVTM and CDR2 ANQGSEA. Library preparation (for TCRbeta) was performed with unique molecular identifiers. TCRdb used MiXCR to reprocess the PCR reads, holding one entry per CDR3 protein. Of fewer than 400,000 distinct CDR3 sequences listed, just over 20% are singletons. V and J are TRBV29-1 and TRBJ2-5, with D unclear. The source material was PBMCs from the stem cell graft donor, sampled from the stem cell graft. This clonotype was sampled from a human donor who donated a stem cell graft to a child with acute myeloid leukemia. For the CDR3, the DNA is TGCAGCGTTGAGACGGTGGGGACCCAGTACTTC. Translation gives CSVETVGTQYF.